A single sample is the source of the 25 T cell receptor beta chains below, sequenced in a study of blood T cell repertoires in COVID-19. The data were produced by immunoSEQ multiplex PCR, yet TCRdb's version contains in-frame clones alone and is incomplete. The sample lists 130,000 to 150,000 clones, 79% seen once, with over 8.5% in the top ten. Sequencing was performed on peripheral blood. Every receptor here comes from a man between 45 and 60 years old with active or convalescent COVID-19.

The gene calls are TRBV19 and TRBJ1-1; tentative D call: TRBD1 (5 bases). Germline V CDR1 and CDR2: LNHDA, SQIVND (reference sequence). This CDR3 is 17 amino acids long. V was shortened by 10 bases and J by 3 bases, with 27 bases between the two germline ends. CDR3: CATSLTSNRHEDTEAFF. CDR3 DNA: TGTGCCACATCCTTGACCTCCAACAGGCACGAGGACACTGAAGCTTTCTTT.

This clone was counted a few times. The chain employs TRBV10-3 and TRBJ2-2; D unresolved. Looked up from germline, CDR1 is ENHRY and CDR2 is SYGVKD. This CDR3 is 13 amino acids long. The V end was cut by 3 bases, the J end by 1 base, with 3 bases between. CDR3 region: CAISELNTGELFF. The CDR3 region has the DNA TGTGCCATCAGTGAACTGAACACCGGGGAGCTGTTTTTT.

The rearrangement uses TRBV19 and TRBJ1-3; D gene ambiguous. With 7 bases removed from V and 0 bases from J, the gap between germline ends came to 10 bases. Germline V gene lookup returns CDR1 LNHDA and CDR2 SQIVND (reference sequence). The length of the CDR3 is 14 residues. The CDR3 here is CASIKQPSGNTIYF. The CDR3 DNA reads TGTGCCAGTATCAAACAGCCCTCTGGAAACACCATATATTTT.

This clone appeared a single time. CDR3 coding DNA: TGTGCCAGCACAACGTCAGACACCGGGGAGCTGTTTTTT. Its translation is CASTTSDTGELFF. The gene calls are TRBV12-3 or TRBV12-4 and TRBJ2-2; no reliable D call. V lost 7 bases and J 3 bases, leaving 9 bases between the germline ends. The CDR3 runs 13 residues.

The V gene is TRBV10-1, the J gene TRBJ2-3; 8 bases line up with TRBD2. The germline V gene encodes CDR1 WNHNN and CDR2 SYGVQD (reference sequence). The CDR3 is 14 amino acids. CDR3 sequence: CGTSGGAGADTQYF. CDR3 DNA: TGCGGCACTAGCGGAGGAGCTGGTGCAGATACGCAGTATTTT.

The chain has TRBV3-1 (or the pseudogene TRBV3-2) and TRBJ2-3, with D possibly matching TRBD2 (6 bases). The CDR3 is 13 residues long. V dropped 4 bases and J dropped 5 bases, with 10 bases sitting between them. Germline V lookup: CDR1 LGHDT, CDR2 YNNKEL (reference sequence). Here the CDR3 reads CASSLLGGDTQYF. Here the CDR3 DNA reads TGTGCCAGCAGCCTCCTCGGGGGAGATACGCAGTATTTT.

The CDR3 DNA follows: TGTGCCAGCAGTTTCTTGACGGGGGGACAGGGACACACCATATATTTT. This sequence encodes CASSFLTGGQGHTIYF. The rearrangement links TRBV28 to TRBJ1-3; 9 bases line up with TRBD1. Trimming took 3 bases from V and 8 from J; bases not matched to a gene: 11. The CDR3 runs 16 residues. Germline values: CDR1 MDHEN, CDR2 SYDVKM.

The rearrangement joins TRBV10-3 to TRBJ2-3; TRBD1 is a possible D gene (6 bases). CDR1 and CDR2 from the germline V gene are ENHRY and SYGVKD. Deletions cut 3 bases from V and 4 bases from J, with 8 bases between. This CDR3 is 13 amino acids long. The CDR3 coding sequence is TGTGCCATCAGTGACCCAGGGGCAGATACGCAGTATTTT. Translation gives CAISDPGADTQYF.

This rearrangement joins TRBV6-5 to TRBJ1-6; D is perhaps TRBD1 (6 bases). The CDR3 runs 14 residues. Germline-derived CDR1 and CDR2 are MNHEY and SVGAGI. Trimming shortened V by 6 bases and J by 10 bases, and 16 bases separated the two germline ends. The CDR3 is CASRLRGSYSPLHF. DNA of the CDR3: TGTGCCAGCAGGCTCAGGGGTTCTTACTCACCCCTCCACTTT.

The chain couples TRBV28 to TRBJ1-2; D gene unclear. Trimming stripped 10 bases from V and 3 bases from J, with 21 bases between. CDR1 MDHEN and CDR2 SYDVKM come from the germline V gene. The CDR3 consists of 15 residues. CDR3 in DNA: TGTGCCACCCTAACTACGTCGGGGAGCGACTATGGCTACACCTTC. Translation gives CATLTTSGSDYGYTF.

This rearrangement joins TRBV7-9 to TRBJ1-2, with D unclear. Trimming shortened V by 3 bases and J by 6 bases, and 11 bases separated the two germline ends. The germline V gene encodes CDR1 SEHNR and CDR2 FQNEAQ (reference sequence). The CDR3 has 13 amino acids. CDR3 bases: TGTGCCAGCAGCTTCGGTTATGCGAATGGCTACACCTTC. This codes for CASSFGYANGYTF.

CDR3 sequence reads: CASRDREDSNQPQHF. In DNA, the CDR3 is TGTGCCAGCAGGGACAGGGAAGACAGCAATCAGCCCCAGCATTTT. This chain links TRBV27 with TRBJ1-5, with 8 bases aligning to TRBD1. V lost 6 bases to trimming and J lost 1 base; unmatched junction nucleotides: 5. Germline V gives CDR1 MNHEY, CDR2 SMNVEV (reference sequence). The CDR3 consists of 15 residues.

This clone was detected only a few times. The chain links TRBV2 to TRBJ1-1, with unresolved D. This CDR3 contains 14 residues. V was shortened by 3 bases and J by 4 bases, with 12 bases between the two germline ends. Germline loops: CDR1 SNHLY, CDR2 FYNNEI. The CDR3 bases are TGTGCCAGCAGTGACACCCAGGAACGCACTGAAGCTTTCTTT. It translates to CASSDTQERTEAFF. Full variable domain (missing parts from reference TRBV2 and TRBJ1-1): EPEVTQTPSHQVTQMGQEVILRCVPISNHLYFYWYRQILGQKVEFLVSFYNNEISEKSEIFDDQFSVERPDGSNFTLKIRSTKLEDSAMYFCASSDTQERTEAFFGQGTRLTVV.

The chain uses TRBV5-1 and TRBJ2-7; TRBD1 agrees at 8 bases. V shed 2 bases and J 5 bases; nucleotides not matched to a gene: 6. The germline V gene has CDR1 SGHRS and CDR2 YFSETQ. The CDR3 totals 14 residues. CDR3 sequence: CASSLGQGDNEQYF. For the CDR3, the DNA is TGCGCCAGCAGCTTAGGACAGGGAGACAACGAGCAGTACTTC.

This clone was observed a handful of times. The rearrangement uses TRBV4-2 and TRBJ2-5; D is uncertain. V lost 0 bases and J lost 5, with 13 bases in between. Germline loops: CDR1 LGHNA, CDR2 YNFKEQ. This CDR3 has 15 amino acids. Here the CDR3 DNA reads TGTGCCAGCAGCCAAGATTATTATGCCGGGGAGACCCAGTACTTC. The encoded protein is CASSQDYYAGETQYF.

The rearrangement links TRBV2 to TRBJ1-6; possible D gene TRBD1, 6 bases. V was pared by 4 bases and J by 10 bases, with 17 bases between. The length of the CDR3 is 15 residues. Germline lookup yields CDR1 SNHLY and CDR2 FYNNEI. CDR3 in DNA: TGTGCCAGCAGTGGAGAGGACAGTTACGGCTCACCCCTCCACTTT. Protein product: CASSGEDSYGSPLHF.

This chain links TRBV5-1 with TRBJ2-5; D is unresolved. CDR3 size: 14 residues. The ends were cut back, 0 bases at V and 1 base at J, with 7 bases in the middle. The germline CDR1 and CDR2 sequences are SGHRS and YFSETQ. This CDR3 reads CASSLGPTQETQYF. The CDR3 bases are TGCGCCAGCAGCTTGGGGCCAACCCAAGAGACCCAGTACTTC.

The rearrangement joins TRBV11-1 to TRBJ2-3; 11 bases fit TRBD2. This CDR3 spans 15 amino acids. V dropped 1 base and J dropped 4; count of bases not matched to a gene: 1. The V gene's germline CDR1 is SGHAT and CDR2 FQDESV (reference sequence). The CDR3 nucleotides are TGTGCCAGCAGCTTAGTACTAGCGGGAGCAGATACGCAGTATTTT. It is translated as CASSLVLAGADTQYF. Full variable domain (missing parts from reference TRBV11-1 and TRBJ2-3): EAEVAQSPRYKITEKSQAVAFWCDPISGHATLYWYRQILGQGPELLVQFQDESVVDDSQLPKDRFSAERLKGVDSTLKIQPAELGDSAMYLCASSLVLAGADTQYFGPGTRLTVL.

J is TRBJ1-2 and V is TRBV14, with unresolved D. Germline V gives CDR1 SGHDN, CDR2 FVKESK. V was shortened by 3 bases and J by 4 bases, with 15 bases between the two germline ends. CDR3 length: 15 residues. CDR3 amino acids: CASSHFEGTGYGYTF. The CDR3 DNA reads TGTGCCAGCAGCCATTTTGAGGGCACTGGCTATGGCTACACCTTC.

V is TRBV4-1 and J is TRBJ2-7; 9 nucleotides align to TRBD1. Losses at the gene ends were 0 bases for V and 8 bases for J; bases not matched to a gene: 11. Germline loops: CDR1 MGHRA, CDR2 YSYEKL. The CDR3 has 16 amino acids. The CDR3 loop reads CASSQEGGGQGTKQYF. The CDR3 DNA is TGCGCCAGCAGCCAAGAGGGGGGTGGACAGGGGACTAAGCAGTACTTC.

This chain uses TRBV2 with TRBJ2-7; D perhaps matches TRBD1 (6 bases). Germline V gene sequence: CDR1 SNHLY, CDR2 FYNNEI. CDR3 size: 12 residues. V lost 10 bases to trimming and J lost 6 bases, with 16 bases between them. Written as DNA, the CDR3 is TGTGCCAACCGGGACACCAACCTCGAGCAGTACTTC. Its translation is CANRDTNLEQYF.

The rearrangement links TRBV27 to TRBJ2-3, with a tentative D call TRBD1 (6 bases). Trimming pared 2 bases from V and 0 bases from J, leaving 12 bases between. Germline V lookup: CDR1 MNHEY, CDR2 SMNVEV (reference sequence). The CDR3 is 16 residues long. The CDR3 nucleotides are TGTGCCAGCAGTTTAACAGGGCCTTTTAGCACAGATACGCAGTATTTT. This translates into CASSLTGPFSTDTQYF.

Written as DNA, the CDR3 is TGTGCCAGCAGCGAACAGGGGGGGGTCAATGAGCAGTTCTTC. Translating gives CASSEQGGVNEQFF. The V gene is TRBV9, the J gene TRBJ2-1, with D maybe TRBD1 (8 bases). Trimming took off 3 bases at V and 6 bases at J, with 13 bases between the two ends. Germline CDR1 SGDLS, CDR2 YYNGEE. The CDR3 length is 14 residues.

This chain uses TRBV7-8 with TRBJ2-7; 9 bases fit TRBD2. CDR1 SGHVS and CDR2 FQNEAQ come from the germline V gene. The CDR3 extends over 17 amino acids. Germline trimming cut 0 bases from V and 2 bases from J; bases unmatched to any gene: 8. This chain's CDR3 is CASSLAASGDKPYEQYF. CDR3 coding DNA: TGTGCCAGCAGCTTAGCCGCTAGCGGGGACAAACCCTACGAGCAGTACTTC.

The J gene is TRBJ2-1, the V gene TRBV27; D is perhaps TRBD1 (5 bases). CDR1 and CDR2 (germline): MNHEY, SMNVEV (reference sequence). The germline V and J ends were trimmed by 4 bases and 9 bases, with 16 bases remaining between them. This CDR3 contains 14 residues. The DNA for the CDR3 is TGTGCCAGCAGTTCTAGGCCCCCAGGGATTGAGCAGTTCTTC. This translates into CASSSRPPGIEQFF.